These 21 T cell receptor beta chains share one sample of origin, sequenced in a study of T cells and Merkel cell carcinoma outcomes. Sequencing was performed with immunoSEQ multiplex PCR; in TCRdb, only in-frame clones are kept and a portion is missing. The table has about 5,000 clones, around 84% seen once; the top ten hold about 5.6%. Material: tumor tissue from Merkel cell carcinoma. The receptors were gathered from a human donor with Merkel cell carcinoma.

This clone is termed large. The same CDR3 arises from other DNA sequences in this sample as well. DNA for the CDR3: TGTGCCAGCAGTTTAGGGCACCAGGGAGCGCCCCAGCATTTT. Amino acid sequence: CASSLGHQGAPQHF. J is TRBJ1-5 and V is TRBV28, with D possibly matching TRBD1 (5 bases). Germline V gene sequence: CDR1 MDHEN, CDR2 SYDVKM. Trimming shortened V by 2 bases and J by 9 bases, and 14 bases separated the two germline ends. This CDR3 is 14 amino acids long.

The chain carries TRBV14 and TRBJ2-5, with D uncertain. Trimming stripped 0 bases from V and 5 bases from J, with 4 bases between. The CDR3 is 12 amino acids. From germline, CDR1 is SGHDN and CDR2 FVKESK. The CDR3, as DNA: TGTGCCAGCAGCCAAGATACCGAGACCCAGTACTTC. Its protein product is CASSQDTETQYF. The variable domain in full, completed from reference TRBV14 and TRBJ2-5, reads EAGVTQFPSHSVIEKGQTVTLRCDPISGHDNLYWYRRVMGKEIKFLLHFVKESKQDESGMPNNRFLAERTGGTYSTLKVQPAELEDSGVYFCASSQDTETQYFGPGTRLLVL.

J is TRBJ2-7 and V is TRBV4-3; D is tentatively TRBD1 or TRBD2 (6 bases each). The germline gives CDR1 LGHNA, CDR2 YSLEER. V was pared by 0 bases and J by 7 bases, with 19 bases between. This CDR3 region has 16 residues. The CDR3 DNA reads TGCGCCAGCAGCCAAGATGCGCAGAAGGGGGGTATTGAGCAGTACTTC. Translating gives CASSQDAQKGGIEQYF.

CDR3 nucleotide sequence: TGTGCCAGCAGGGGGATCGGGACAGGAGATTACGAGCAGTACTTC. Amino acids: CASRGIGTGDYEQYF. The chain is built from TRBV28 and TRBJ2-7; 8 nucleotides line up with TRBD1. J was trimmed by 4 bases and V by 6 bases; bases with no gene match: 11. The germline gives CDR1 MDHEN, CDR2 SYDVKM. The CDR3 loop spans 15 amino acids.

J is TRBJ1-4 and V is TRBV7-9, with D tentatively TRBD1 (6 bases). V was cut by 0 bases and J by 8 bases, with 10 bases left in between. The CDR3 loop spans 14 amino acids. CDR1 is SEHNR, CDR2 FQNEAQ, per germline (reference sequence). This CDR3 reads CASSLAGGREKLFF. In DNA, the CDR3 is TGTGCCAGCAGCTTAGCGGGGGGCCGAGAAAAACTGTTTTTT.

The chain joins TRBV2 to TRBJ1-3; TRBD1 matches 9 bases. V lost 6 bases, J lost 0 bases, and 6 bases stayed unmatched. The CDR3 extends over 16 amino acids. In germline, CDR1 is SNHLY, CDR2 FYNNEI. The CDR3 DNA reads as TGTGCCAGCAGGAGGGACAGGGATAGCTCTGGAAACACCATATATTTT. It is translated as CASRRDRDSSGNTIYF.

V and J are TRBV29-1 and TRBJ1-2; the match to TRBD1 covers 7 bases. Germline V lookup: CDR1 SQVTM, CDR2 ANQGSEA. V shed 8 bases and J 0 bases; nucleotides not matched to a gene: 12. This CDR3 is built from 15 residues. CDR3 region: CSFTGAPNSNYGYTF. The CDR3 DNA is TGCAGCTTCACAGGGGCACCGAACTCTAACTATGGCTACACCTTC.

The V gene is TRBV14, the J gene TRBJ2-3; no reliable D call. Trimming pared 2 bases from V and 2 bases from J, leaving 17 bases between. The CDR3 is made up of 17 amino acids. CDR1 SGHDN and CDR2 FVKESK come from the germline V gene. The CDR3 sequence: CASSQSLTETITDTQYF. As DNA, the CDR3 is TGTGCCAGCAGCCAATCATTAACAGAAACTATCACAGATACGCAGTATTTT.

The rearrangement links TRBV2 to TRBJ2-7; possible D gene TRBD1, 5 bases. The germline V and J ends were trimmed by 7 bases and 2 bases, with 9 bases remaining between them. From germline, CDR1 is SNHLY and CDR2 FYNNEI. This CDR3 comprises 12 residues. The CDR3 sequence is CASKQDTYEQYF. The CDR3 region has the DNA TGTGCCAGCAAACAGGATACCTACGAGCAGTACTTC.

The chain couples TRBV29-1 to TRBJ2-2, with 7 bases aligning to TRBD1. There are 15 residues in the CDR3. Germline V CDR1 and CDR2: SQVTM, ANQGSEA. The V and J ends lost 7 bases and 8 bases, in that order; junction bases with no gene match: 16. As DNA, the CDR3 is TGCAGCGCTTGGGACAGAACTGCCACTAGGGGGGAGCTGTTTTTT. Amino acid sequence: CSAWDRTATRGELFF.

The J gene is TRBJ2-7, the V gene TRBV7-9; 9 nucleotides agree with TRBD1. Germline V gives CDR1 SEHNR, CDR2 FQNEAQ (reference sequence). There are 14 residues in the CDR3. Trimming at V came to 5 bases and at J to 5 bases, leaving 7 bases not matched to a gene. CDR3 nucleotide sequence: TGTGCCAGCAGCCGGGGGACAGGGTTCCACGAGCAGTACTTC. This translates into CASSRGTGFHEQYF. Supplemented by reference TRBV7-9 and TRBJ2-7, the full variable domain reads DTGVSQNPRHKITKRGQNVTFRCDPISEHNRLYWYRQTLGQGPEFLTYFQNEAQLEKSRLLSDRFSAERPKGSFSTLEIQRTEQGDSAMYLCASSRGTGFHEQYFGPGTRLTVT.

This clone was seen a single time. The chain couples TRBV6-1 to TRBJ1-2, with D hard to call. This CDR3 has 13 residues. V shed 7 bases and J shed 2 bases, with 11 bases lying between them. Germline CDR1 MNHNS, CDR2 SASEGT. The CDR3 DNA follows: TGTGCCAGCATGGAGAGATCAAACTATGGCTACACCTTC. Protein sequence: CASMERSNYGYTF.

This clone was counted between two and nine times. The J gene is TRBJ2-3, the V gene TRBV2; D is unclear. This CDR3 has 13 residues. CDR1 SNHLY and CDR2 FYNNEI come from the germline V gene. The V and J ends lost 7 bases and 2 bases respectively, with 10 bases between them. CDR3 in DNA: TGTGCCAGCACGAGGACCGACACAGATACGCAGTATTTT. This sequence encodes CASTRTDTDTQYF.

This chain joins TRBV28 and TRBJ1-1; a possible D gene is TRBD1 (5 bases). Germline V gives CDR1 MDHEN, CDR2 SYDVKM. This CDR3 spans 14 amino acids. Trimming took 7 bases from V and 6 from J, leaving 18 bases between them. CDR3 loop: CASIPGGGEPEAFF. CDR3 in DNA: TGTGCCAGCATCCCCGGCGGGGGGGAGCCTGAAGCTTTCTTT.

This clone was seen a handful of times. This CDR3 is also generated by other DNA sequences in the sample. J is TRBJ2-7 and V is TRBV7-9; possible D gene TRBD1, 5 bases. Trimming took off 4 bases at V and 5 bases at J, with 12 bases between the two ends. The germline V gene has CDR1 SEHNR and CDR2 FQNEAQ (reference sequence). The CDR3 spans 13 residues. CDR3 sequence (DNA): TGTGCCAGCAGCTCTCCCAGGGAACACGAGCAGTACTTC. Protein product: CASSSPREHEQYF.

The chain employs TRBV12-5 and TRBJ2-6; a possible D gene is TRBD1 (5 bases). Between the trimmed V and J ends, which lost 5 bases and 5 bases, there was a span of 22 bases. The CDR3 sequence is 18 residues long. In germline, CDR1 is LGHNT, CDR2 FRNRAP. The CDR3 nucleotides read TGTGCTAGTGGTCAATACAGTGCAGGACAAAGTCGGGCCAACGTCCTGACTTTC. It specifies CASGQYSAGQSRANVLTF.

This clone has a handful of counts. V usage is TRBV4-1 and J usage is TRBJ1-5; D not certain. Germline-derived CDR1 and CDR2 are MGHRA and YSYEKL. The CDR3 consists of 15 residues. V was pared by 8 bases and J by 0 bases, with 14 bases between. In nucleotides, the CDR3 is TGCGCCAGCGCGCTCGGATCCGATAGCAATCAGCCCCAGCATTTT. This codes for CASALGSDSNQPQHF.

This chain joins TRBV29-1 and TRBJ1-2; D ambiguous. The CDR3 extends over 12 amino acids. Germline CDR1 reads SQVTM; CDR2 reads ANQGSEA. Trimming removed 6 bases at V and 6 bases at J, with 14 bases between. The CDR3 DNA reads TGCAGCGTCCGTACGGGAGAACATGGCTACACCTTC. Translation: CSVRTGEHGYTF.

This clone is judged large. The same CDR3 also results from other DNA sequences found in this sample. This chain connects TRBV7-9 to TRBJ2-2, with 7 positions matching TRBD1. V lost 5 bases and J lost 1; bases outside the gene matches: 4. The CDR3 loop spans 15 amino acids. Germline assignment: CDR1 SEHNR and CDR2 FQNEAQ (reference sequence). CDR3: CASSQTGLNTGELFF. The CDR3 DNA sequence: TGTGCCAGCAGCCAGACAGGGTTGAACACCGGGGAGCTGTTTTTT.

This chain connects TRBV18 to TRBJ1-2, with 8 bases matching TRBD1. The germline gives CDR1 KGHSH, CDR2 LQKENI. The CDR3 sequence is 15 residues long. Unmatched junction bases numbered 10, after V lost 6 bases and J lost 4 bases. CDR3 bases: TGTGCCAGCTCCCGAAAGGACAGGGACATCTATGGCTACACCTTC. It encodes CASSRKDRDIYGYTF.

V and J are TRBV30 and TRBJ2-5; D possibly corresponds to TRBD1 (6 bases). The germline V and J ends were trimmed by 6 bases and 4 bases, with 6 bases remaining between them. Germline V lookup: CDR1 GTSNPN, CDR2 SVGIG (reference sequence). This CDR3 has 10 residues. The CDR3 DNA sequence: TGTGCCTGCAGGGGAGAGACCCAGTACTTC. This codes for CACRGETQYF.